These 31 T cell receptor beta chains share one sample of origin, sequenced in a study of T cell responses to AZD1222 COVID-19 vaccine. Clones were sequenced by immunoSEQ multiplex PCR, and TCRdb holds only the in-frame ones, with some missing. The sample carries about 130,000 clones, about 87% recorded once. The sample was peripheral blood, taken on day 0 of AZD1222 vaccination. The origin of the receptors is an adult in good health.

In this sample, this clone turned up once. This sequence joins TRBV18 and TRBJ1-4; D unclear. V shed 3 bases and J shed 7 bases, with 15 bases lying between them. The germline gives CDR1 KGHSH, CDR2 LQKENI. CDR3 length equals 15 residues. CDR3 sequence (DNA): TGTGCCAGCTCACCCGCCCGGATCTCCAGTGAAAAACTGTTTTTT. It encodes CASSPARISSEKLFF.

The gene calls are TRBV6-2 or TRBV6-3 and TRBJ1-2, with TRBD1 identical over 7 bases. CDR3 size: 14 residues. The junction had 2 bases not matched to a gene; V was cut back by 0 bases and J by 4 bases. The germline gives CDR1 MNHEY, CDR2 SVGEGT. Here the CDR3 reads CASSYSRGPYGYTF. DNA of the CDR3: TGTGCCAGCAGTTACTCGAGGGGGCCCTATGGCTACACCTTC.

The rearrangement uses TRBV6-2 or TRBV6-3 and TRBJ2-5; the match to TRBD2 covers 11 bases. V dropped 2 bases and J dropped 7; count of bases not matched to a gene: 9. Looked up from germline, CDR1 is MNHEY and CDR2 is SVGEGT. The length of the CDR3 is 16 residues. The DNA for the CDR3 is TGTGCCAGCAGTTACCTAGGAGTAGCGGGGGGGTCGACCCAGTACTTC. As protein: CASSYLGVAGGSTQYF.

This clone has only one observation. J is TRBJ1-4 and V is TRBV3-1 (or the pseudogene TRBV3-2); TRBD1 matches 9 bases. The V segment lost 4 bases and the J segment 14 bases; nucleotides outside the gene matches: 14. Germline CDR1 is LGHDT and CDR2 is YNNKEL (reference sequence). The CDR3 is 15 residues long. CDR3 protein: CASSRTGTGSFSLFF. CDR3 nucleotide sequence: TGTGCCAGCAGCCGCACCGGGACAGGGTCGTTTAGTCTGTTTTTT.

This rearrangement joins TRBV3-1 (or the pseudogene TRBV3-2) to TRBJ2-5, with D unresolved. Between the trimmed V and J ends, which lost 0 bases and 8 bases, there was a span of 4 bases. Germline loops: CDR1 LGHDT, CDR2 YNNKEL (reference sequence). The CDR3 consists of 11 residues. CDR3 sequence (DNA): TGTGCCAGCAGCCAAGAAACCACCCAGTACTTC. Translated, it gives CASSQETTQYF.

V gene TRBV5-1 combines with J gene TRBJ2-3; TRBD2 matches at 13 bases. V shed 2 bases, J shed 6 bases, and the junction held 3 bases outside the gene matches. Germline-derived CDR1 and CDR2 are SGHRS and YFSETQ. This CDR3 is 15 amino acids long. The CDR3 spells CASSLELAGGDTQYF. In DNA, the CDR3 is TGCGCCAGCAGCTTAGAACTAGCGGGAGGGGATACGCAGTATTTT.

The CDR3 loop reads CASSYVGGSPRHEQYF. The CDR3, as DNA: TGTGCCAGCAGCTACGTAGGGGGGAGTCCTCGCCACGAGCAGTACTTC. The chain recombines TRBV7-9 with TRBJ2-7; TRBD1 or TRBD2 may be the D gene (6 bases each). Deletions cut 4 bases from V and 5 bases from J, with 21 bases between. The V gene's germline CDR1 is SEHNR and CDR2 FQNEAQ (reference sequence). The CDR3 is 16 residues long.

The chain uses TRBV6-5 and TRBJ1-2; D is possibly TRBD1 (6 bases). The CDR3 consists of 11 residues. With 9 bases removed from V and 8 bases from J, the gap between germline ends came to 13 bases. Per germline, CDR1 MNHEY and CDR2 SVGAGI. The CDR3 DNA sequence: TGTGCCAGTTTAACAGGGCGCGGCTACACCTTC. This encodes CASLTGRGYTF.

The CDR3 nucleotides are TGTGCCAGCAGCTTCTGGATTGGCAACACTGAAGCTTTCTTT. Protein: CASSFWIGNTEAFF. The chain links TRBV7-9 to TRBJ1-1; unclear D gene. Germline V CDR1 and CDR2: SEHNR, FQNEAQ (reference sequence). The CDR3 consists of 14 residues. The germline V and J ends were trimmed by 3 bases and 2 bases, with 10 bases remaining between them.

V gene TRBV14 combines with J gene TRBJ2-1; TRBD1 matches at 10 bases. J lost 5 bases, V lost 4 bases, and 8 bases had no gene match. Per the germline V gene, CDR1 is SGHDN and CDR2 is FVKESK. The CDR3 sequence is 16 residues long. This CDR3 is CASSRPWGTGDNEQFF. The CDR3 DNA sequence: TGTGCCAGCAGCCGTCCTTGGGGGACAGGGGACAATGAGCAGTTCTTC.

The chain couples TRBV27 to TRBJ1-3; 8 bases agree with TRBD1. Trimming removed 6 bases from V and 1 base from J; junction bases left unmatched: 5. CDR3 length equals 15 residues. Germline CDR1 is MNHEY and CDR2 is SMNVEV (reference sequence). The DNA of the CDR3 is TGTGCCAGCAGCGGTACAGGGGGGTCTGGAAACACCATATATTTT. Its protein is CASSGTGGSGNTIYF.

The chain combines TRBV6-1 with TRBJ2-1, with D tentatively TRBD2 (6 bases). Germline V gives CDR1 MNHNS, CDR2 SASEGT. This CDR3 comprises 13 residues. V shed 1 base and J shed 8 bases, with 9 bases lying between them. The chain's CDR3 is CASSEGEVDEQFF. In DNA, the CDR3 is TGTGCCAGCAGTGAAGGGGAGGTCGATGAGCAGTTCTTC.

V usage is TRBV4-1 and J usage is TRBJ1-5; D not resolved. This CDR3 contains 16 residues. Germline-derived CDR1 and CDR2 are MGHRA and YSYEKL. The V end was cut by 1 base, the J end by 3 bases, with 13 bases between. The CDR3 is CASSQVLGGSNQPQHF. The CDR3 DNA is TGCGCCAGCAGCCAAGTCCTTGGCGGCTCCAATCAGCCCCAGCATTTT.

V is TRBV5-4 and J is TRBJ2-3; D gene ambiguous. V shed 0 bases and J shed 2 bases, with 13 bases lying between them. The CDR3 covers 16 residues. From germline, CDR1 is SGHNT and CDR2 YYREEE (reference sequence). DNA of the CDR3: TGTGCCAGCAGCTTGGGAGATCGGATGAACACAGATACGCAGTATTTT. This sequence encodes CASSLGDRMNTDTQYF. Full variable domain (missing parts from reference TRBV5-4 and TRBJ2-3): ETGVTQSPTHLIKTRGQQVTLRCSSQSGHNTVSWYQQALGQGPQFIFQYYREEENGRGNFPPRFSGLQFPNYSSELNVNALELDDSALYLCASSLGDRMNTDTQYFGPGTRLTVL.

This clone was detected once. This chain links TRBV5-1 with TRBJ1-1, with D perhaps TRBD1 (5 bases). Germline CDR1 reads SGHRS; CDR2 reads YFSETQ. Between the trimmed V and J ends, which lost 0 bases and 3 bases, there was a span of 9 bases. The CDR3 spans 14 residues. CDR3 sequence: CASSLVQADTEAFF. CDR3 bases: TGCGCCAGCAGCTTGGTACAGGCGGACACTGAAGCTTTCTTT.

The chain recombines TRBV30 with TRBJ2-3; possibly TRBD2 for D (6 bases). This CDR3 is built from 12 residues. Germline lookup yields CDR1 GTSNPN and CDR2 SVGIG (reference sequence). V was clipped by 4 bases and J by 4 bases, with 9 bases between them. The CDR3, as DNA: TGTGCCTGGACGACGGGGGCAGATACGCAGTATTTT. Protein sequence: CAWTTGADTQYF. Filled out from reference TRBV30 and TRBJ2-3, the complete variable domain reads SQTIHQWPATLVQPVGSPLSLECTVEGTSNPNLYWYRQAAGRGLQLLFYSVGIGQISSEVPQNLSASRPQDRQFILSSKKLLLSDSGFYLCAWTTGADTQYFGPGTRLTVL.

The chain links TRBV9 to TRBJ1-2; the D is unclear. From germline, CDR1 is SGDLS and CDR2 YYNGEE. Trimming left V 3 bases short and J 8 bases short, with 17 bases between. This CDR3 has 14 residues. The CDR3 DNA reads TGTGCCAGCAGCGCATCAGTAGGGAGGGAAGGCTACACCTTC. Translated: CASSASVGREGYTF.

This clone has a handful of counts. The rearrangement links TRBV9 to TRBJ1-2; D call uncertain. Germline CDR1 SGDLS, CDR2 YYNGEE. V lost 10 bases, J lost 1 base, and 20 bases lay in between. The CDR3 runs 15 residues. CDR3 coding DNA: TGTGCCCTCCCTGAGGGCGGATTTTATAACTATGGCTACACCTTC. Translating gives CALPEGGFYNYGYTF.

The chain employs TRBV10-3 and TRBJ1-3; D is uncertain. V lost 2 bases and J 3 bases, leaving 8 bases between the germline ends. Looked up from germline, CDR1 is ENHRY and CDR2 is SYGVKD. The length of the CDR3 is 14 residues. CDR3 sequence: CAISEGRLGNTIYF. The CDR3 DNA follows: TGTGCCATCAGTGAGGGTAGACTTGGAAACACCATATATTTT.

J is TRBJ1-1 and V is TRBV9; TRBD1 is a possible D gene (5 bases). The ends were cut back, 4 bases at V and 3 bases at J, with 16 bases in the middle. This CDR3 has 15 residues. The germline V gene encodes CDR1 SGDLS and CDR2 YYNGEE. CDR3 region: CASSSKTGSHTEAFF. CDR3 bases: TGTGCCAGCAGCTCCAAAACAGGCTCACACACTGAAGCTTTCTTT.

This chain joins TRBV3-1 (or the pseudogene TRBV3-2) and TRBJ1-2; D might be TRBD1 (5 bases). Germline lookup yields CDR1 LGHDT and CDR2 YNNKEL (reference sequence). V lost 4 bases, J lost 3 bases, and 12 bases lay in between. This CDR3 spans 14 amino acids. CDR3 sequence (DNA): TGTGCCAGCAGCCGTGACAGTACCCACTATGGCTACACCTTC. Translated, it gives CASSRDSTHYGYTF.

The chain has TRBV6-6 and TRBJ2-7, with TRBD1 matching 8 bases. This CDR3 contains 13 residues. Germline CDR1 reads MNHNY; CDR2 reads SVGAGI (reference sequence). Trimming took 7 bases from V and 6 from J; bases not matched to a gene: 8. DNA for the CDR3: TGTGCCAGCACGCACCAGGGGGCCCCCGAGCAGTACTTC. It translates to CASTHQGAPEQYF.

This chain uses TRBV5-1 with TRBJ1-1; TRBD1 is a possible D gene (6 bases). Trimming stripped 4 bases from V and 6 bases from J, with 10 bases between. Germline loops: CDR1 SGHRS, CDR2 YFSETQ. The CDR3 extends over 12 amino acids. The CDR3 DNA follows: TGCGCCAGCAGCACTACAGGGCCTGAAGCTTTCTTT. Translating gives CASSTTGPEAFF.

The chain combines TRBV5-1 with TRBJ2-1, with a weak D call TRBD1 (6 bases). The CDR3 loop spans 14 amino acids. Germline V CDR1 and CDR2: SGHRS, YFSETQ. Deletions cut 2 bases from V and 5 bases from J, with 11 bases between. The CDR3 DNA is TGCGCCAGCAGCTTCCGGACAGTTAACAATGAGCAGTTCTTC. Translation gives CASSFRTVNNEQFF. Combining the CDR3 with reference TRBV5-1 and TRBJ2-1 gives the whole variable domain KAGVTQTPRYLIKTRGQQVTLSCSPISGHRSVSWYQQTPGQGLQFLFEYFSETQRNKGNFPGRFSGRQFSNSRSEMNVSTLELGDSALYLCASSFRTVNNEQFFGPGTRLTVL.

The chain has TRBV6-2 or TRBV6-3 and TRBJ1-2, with 7 bases that match TRBD1. The CDR3 covers 15 residues. Germline assignment: CDR1 MNHEY and CDR2 SVGEGT. The ends lost 4 bases at V and 7 bases at J; junction bases unmatched: 12. The CDR3 loop reads CASSSTGALYGGYTF. CDR3 DNA sequence: TGTGCCAGCAGTTCCACAGGGGCCCTTTATGGTGGCTACACCTTC.

On this clone: Additional DNA sequences in this sample encode the identical CDR3. This sequence joins TRBV5-5 and TRBJ2-2, with 8 bases matching TRBD1. This CDR3 is 15 amino acids long. Germline V gives CDR1 SGHKS, CDR2 YYEKEE (reference sequence). Losses at the gene ends were 5 bases for V and 1 base for J; bases not matched to a gene: 4. The CDR3 sequence is CASSPGTGNTGELFF. The CDR3 nucleotides read TGTGCCAGCAGTCCCGGGACAGGGAACACCGGGGAGCTGTTTTTT. The full variable domain, its missing parts supplied by reference TRBV5-5 and TRBJ2-2, is DAGVTQSPTHLIKTRGQQVTLRCSPISGHKSVSWYQQVLGQGPQFIFQYYEKEERGRGNFPDRFSARQFPNYSSELNVNALLLGDSALYLCASSPGTGNTGELFFGEGSRLTVL.

The chain couples TRBV19 to TRBJ2-7; the D gene is possibly TRBD1 (7 bases). The CDR3 has 14 amino acids. Germline V CDR1 and CDR2: LNHDA, SQIVND (reference sequence). V was clipped by 4 bases and J by 6 bases, with 16 bases between them. The CDR3 spells CASSSQGGMGEQYF. CDR3 DNA sequence: TGTGCCAGTAGTAGCCAGGGGGGCATGGGCGAGCAGTACTTC.

This rearrangement joins TRBV6-5 to TRBJ1-1; D possibly corresponds to TRBD1 (5 bases). From germline, CDR1 is MNHEY and CDR2 SVGAGI. The V end was cut by 6 bases, the J end by 4 bases, with 18 bases between. The CDR3 consists of 15 residues. The CDR3 spells CASRGLMGRGTEAFF. For the CDR3, the DNA is TGTGCCAGCAGGGGGCTTATGGGTCGTGGCACTGAAGCTTTCTTT.

The CDR3: CASSGQTHKNIQYF. For the CDR3, the DNA is TGTGCCAGCAGTGGGCAGACCCACAAAAACATTCAGTACTTC. The V gene is TRBV2, the J gene TRBJ2-4; no definite D call. This CDR3 comprises 14 residues. Trimming pared 4 bases from V and 3 bases from J, leaving 10 bases between. Germline V gene lookup returns CDR1 SNHLY and CDR2 FYNNEI. The whole variable domain, remainder taken from reference TRBV2 and TRBJ2-4, is EPEVTQTPSHQVTQMGQEVILRCVPISNHLYFYWYRQILGQKVEFLVSFYNNEISEKSEIFDDQFSVERPDGSNFTLKIRSTKLEDSAMYFCASSGQTHKNIQYFGAGTRLSVL.

This chain joins TRBV5-1 and TRBJ1-1, with D possibly TRBD1 on 5 matching bases. The germline V gene encodes CDR1 SGHRS and CDR2 YFSETQ. Trimming took 0 bases from V and 9 from J, leaving 12 bases between them. The CDR3 extends over 13 amino acids. CDR3: CASSLVGGDQAFF. As DNA, the CDR3 is TGCGCCAGCAGCTTGGTCGGAGGGGACCAAGCTTTCTTT.

The V and J genes are TRBV7-3 and TRBJ2-7; D gene uncertain. The CDR3 consists of 14 residues. Germline CDR1 SGHTA, CDR2 FQGTGA. The V end was cut by 3 bases, the J end by 2 bases, with 11 bases between. CDR3 in DNA: TGTGCCAGCAGCTTTTGGAGAAATACCTACGAGCAGTACTTC. Protein product: CASSFWRNTYEQYF.